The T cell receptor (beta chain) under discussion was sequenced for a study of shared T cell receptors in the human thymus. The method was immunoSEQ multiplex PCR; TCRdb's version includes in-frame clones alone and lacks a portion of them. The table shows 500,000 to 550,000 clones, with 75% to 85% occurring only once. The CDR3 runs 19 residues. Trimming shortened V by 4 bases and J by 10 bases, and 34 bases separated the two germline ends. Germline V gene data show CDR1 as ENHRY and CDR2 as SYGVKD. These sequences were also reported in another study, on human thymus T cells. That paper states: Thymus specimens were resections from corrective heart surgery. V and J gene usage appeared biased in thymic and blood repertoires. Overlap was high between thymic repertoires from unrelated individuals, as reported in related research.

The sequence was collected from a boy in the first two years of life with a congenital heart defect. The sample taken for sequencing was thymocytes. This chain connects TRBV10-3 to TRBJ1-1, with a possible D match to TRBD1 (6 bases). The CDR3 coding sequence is TGTGCCATCAGTGGCCGTTCCCTACAGGGCAGGAGACGGGACATGAGAGCTTTCTTT. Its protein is CAISGRSLQGRRRDMRAFF.